This T cell receptor beta chain was sequenced during a study of blood T cells in healthy people across ages (dated by TCRdb to about 2015). General notes on the study: In model experiments, roughly one uniquely barcoded TCR beta cDNA molecule per two T cells was captured by template switching. Using deep sequencing normalized with unique cDNA molecular identifiers, the study measured how TCR beta repertoire diversity changes with age. Donors were grouped into four age groups: young (average 16 years), middle-aged (roughly 37), aged (62) and long-lived (about 82). To avoid experimental bias, donors of different ages were spread randomly across the sequencing lanes. Using the same blood draw, the study looked at two additional independent replicas of 1 million unique cDNA reads for two donors, one aged 18 to 30 and the other aged 80 or older. Points the paper makes about the study in general: As age increased, observed TCR beta diversity per million T cells dropped in a roughly linear way, and a significant reduction was already evident by age about 40. Donor CMV infection status was unknown, potentially confounding age-related changes in expanded clonotypes. Since profiling was done on bulk unsorted PBMCs, naive and antigen-experienced compartments could not be conclusively compared. The long-lived group showed more naive CD4+ T cells, fewer expanded clones and increased TCR diversity than the aged group, suggesting age selection. Total diversity estimates from one million sequenced T cells were considered lower bounds and underestimates. Observed TCR beta diversity correlated strongly with the percentage of naive T cells measured by flow cytometry.

Library construction relied on 5' RACE. The sequencing machine was an Illumina HiSeq 2500. The second PCR ran for roughly 7 to 12 cycles and used a J-beta primer mix along with a sample-barcoded 5' primer. Each TCR beta cDNA molecule received a unique molecular identifier from a template-switch 5' adaptor carrying 12 random nucleotides. Each sample yielded at least 2.5 million CDR3-containing paired-end reads. First-strand cDNA was synthesized from all RNA with the Mint cDNA synthesis kit, primed by a TRBC-specific oligonucleotide. All cDNA was treated with uracil-DNA glycosylase and then went through a first 18-cycle PCR with the universal primers M1SS and BC2_uni_R. Regarding the original processing steps: Each sample was normalized by randomly selecting 1 million high-quality reads, each carrying a distinct molecular identifier. Reads with shared molecular identifiers were discarded instead of being binned into consensus sequences. MiTCR, set to a Q25 quality threshold and the strictest error-elimination algorithm, was used for CDR3 identification, clonotype clustering and error correction. A nonparametric unseen species model with Euler transformation was used to estimate lower-bound total TCR beta diversity. TCRdb reran the public reads through fastp at Q25 and MiXCR, keeping productive beta chains. Here each entry gathers all rows of one CDR3 protein and keeps the most common genes and DNA. For this entry, the V and J calls and clone size follow TCRdb and not the study's own pipeline. The sample yields about 1.8 million distinct CDR3 sequences; 49% were counted once. The ten largest account for approximately 2.1% of the sample.

Systemically healthy Caucasian individuals from Russia, some 36 in total and aged about 6 to 90 years, were included as donors. Roughly 11 milliliters of peripheral blood were drawn from each donor into EDTA-treated Vacutainer tubes. Ficoll-Paque density-gradient centrifugation was used to isolate PBMCs, with at least 7 million per sample. Total RNA was extracted from PBMCs with Trizol reagent, with at least 5.5 micrograms obtained per sample. The percentages of naive CD45RAhigh/CD27high T cells were determined by flow cytometry on a PBMC aliquot from every donor. Its CDR3 holds 18 amino acids, cysteine through phenylalanine. Only CDR3 DNA is held: 54 bases, read in frame from base 1. Ends trimmed: V by 3 bases, J by 6 bases; bases unmatched to a gene: 20. From a lookup of the germline V gene, CDR1 and CDR2 are SGHTA and FQGNSA. A remark on this clonotype: Which antigen it targets is not known. No base qualities exist here, and no much larger clone lies one base off it.

Sample: blood. The rearranged segments are TRBV7-2 and TRBJ2-7; 7 central nucleotides agree with TRBD2. The TCR originated in a middle-aged woman in good health. The CDR3 protein: CASSFHRDPKREISEQYF. The DNA sequence follows: TGTGCCAGCAGCTTCCATCGGGACCCCAAGCGGGAAATCTCCGAGCAGTACTTC. Reference TRBV7-2 and TRBJ2-7 genes cover what lies past the CDR3, so the full variable domain is GAGVSQSPSNKVTEKGKDVELRCDPISGHTALYWYRQSLGQGLEFLIYFQGNSAPDKSGLPSDRFSAERTGGSVSTLTIQRTQQEDSAVYLCASSFHRDPKREISEQYFGPGTRLTVT.